The next 13 T cell receptor beta chains were all read from a single sample in a study of cytomegalovirus exposure and HLA in healthy donors. PCR employed 60 Vbeta and 13 Jbeta primers. Using immunoSEQ multiplex PCR, the repertoire was profiled, and TCRdb retains in-frame clones only, with some absent. In the table there are 110,000 to 150,000 clones, 79% of which are singletons. Sequencing input: PBMCs. These receptors came from a female donor in good health and CMV-seronegative.

V usage is TRBV19 and J usage is TRBJ2-5; tentative D call: TRBD2 (7 bases). Germline-derived CDR1 and CDR2 are LNHDA and SQIVND (reference sequence). CDR3 size: 14 residues. Trimming cost V 4 bases and J 5 bases, with 14 bases left between them. CDR3 sequence (DNA): TGTGCCAGTAGTACCGCGGGGGCAAGGGAGACCCAGTACTTC. Its protein is CASSTAGARETQYF.

This clone was found a few times. The V and J genes are TRBV18 and TRBJ1-1; D not certain. The germline CDR1 and CDR2 sequences are KGHSH and LQKENI. The V gene lost 6 bases and the J gene lost 1 base, with 9 bases spanning the gap. The CDR3 totals 13 residues. The CDR3 bases are TGTGCCAGCTCCCCTCCGGGGAACACTGAAGCTTTCTTT. This codes for CASSPPGNTEAFF.

J is TRBJ1-1 and V is TRBV7-6; possible D gene TRBD1, 6 bases. Between the trimmed V and J ends, which lost 5 bases and 5 bases, there was a span of 21 bases. The CDR3 runs 16 residues. Germline lookup yields CDR1 SGHVS and CDR2 FNYEAQ. The CDR3 reads CASSSHRDRGETEAFF. The CDR3 DNA sequence: TGTGCCAGCAGCAGCCACAGGGATCGAGGGGAGACTGAAGCTTTCTTT.

The rearrangement joins TRBV13 to TRBJ2-7; 7 bases line up with TRBD1. Trimming cost V 8 bases and J 3 bases; bases outside gene matches: 16. Germline values: CDR1 PRHDT, CDR2 FYEKMQ (reference sequence). The CDR3 loop spans 16 amino acids. CDR3 in DNA: TGTGCCAGCGGGGAAGGCATAGAACAGGGGTTCTACGAGCAGTACTTC. This translates into CASGEGIEQGFYEQYF.

A remark on this clone: This sample also contains other DNA sequences that code for the same CDR3. The V call is TRBV5-1, the J call TRBJ2-1; 7 bases are a match to TRBD2. The CDR3 is 13 amino acids. V was pared by 0 bases and J by 7 bases, with 1 base of the junction left unmatched. The V gene's germline CDR1 is SGHRS and CDR2 YFSETQ. The CDR3 nucleotides read TGCGCCAGCAGCTTGGCTAGCGGAAATGAGCAGTTCTTC. Translated, it gives CASSLASGNEQFF.

This rearrangement joins TRBV19 to TRBJ1-5, with a weak D call TRBD1 (6 bases). CDR3 length: 12 amino acids. V dropped 9 bases and J dropped 4 bases, with 10 bases sitting between them. Germline values: CDR1 LNHDA, CDR2 SQIVND (reference sequence). The CDR3 spells CARETGNQPQHF. The CDR3 nucleotides are TGTGCCAGAGAGACAGGAAATCAGCCCCAGCATTTT.

The count of this clone is one. The chain uses TRBV2 and TRBJ2-7, with D possibly being TRBD1 (7 bases). Germline-derived CDR1 and CDR2 are SNHLY and FYNNEI. This CDR3 has 13 amino acids. V was shortened by 6 bases and J by 3 bases, with 12 bases between the two germline ends. CDR3: CASRRGTVYEQYF. The DNA for the CDR3 is TGTGCCAGCAGGCGCGGGACAGTCTACGAGCAGTACTTC.

The chain combines TRBV5-1 with TRBJ1-4, with 10 bases identical to TRBD1. V was pared by 3 bases and J by 8 bases, with 4 bases of the junction left unmatched. The germline V gene encodes CDR1 SGHRS and CDR2 YFSETQ. The CDR3 extends over 14 amino acids. The CDR3 loop reads CASSSTGGEEKLFF. The CDR3 coding sequence is TGCGCCAGCAGCTCGACAGGGGGCGAGGAAAAACTGTTTTTT.

The rearrangement uses TRBV19 and TRBJ2-2; D possibly corresponds to TRBD1 (5 bases). The CDR3 loop spans 14 amino acids. The V end was cut by 9 bases, the J end by 5 bases, with 16 bases between. Per the germline V gene, CDR1 is LNHDA and CDR2 is SQIVND (reference sequence). CDR3 protein: CASYGAHGTGELFF. The CDR3 bases are TGTGCCAGCTATGGGGCCCACGGGACCGGGGAGCTGTTTTTT.

In its sample, this clone was seen a few times. This chain links TRBV14 with TRBJ2-1; 8 bases are shared with TRBD2. After removal of 4 bases from V and 3 bases from J, the junction contained 5 bases not matched to a gene. CDR3 size: 15 residues. Germline V lookup: CDR1 SGHDN, CDR2 FVKESK. CDR3 sequence (DNA): TGTGCCAGCAGCCCCAGCGGGAGCGTCTACAATGAGCAGTTCTTC. Protein sequence: CASSPSGSVYNEQFF.

The gene calls are TRBV9 and TRBJ2-7; possible D gene TRBD2, 6 bases. The CDR3 length is 15 residues. Per the germline V gene, CDR1 is SGDLS and CDR2 is YYNGEE. Trimming stripped 0 bases from V and 3 bases from J, with 13 bases between. CDR3 DNA sequence: TGTGCCAGCAGCGTAGGGACCGGGGGAATCTACGAGCAGTACTTC. It yields the protein CASSVGTGGIYEQYF.

The chain combines TRBV9 with TRBJ2-5; 13 bases match TRBD2. The germline V gene has CDR1 SGDLS and CDR2 YYNGEE. The CDR3 spans 16 residues. With 4 bases clipped from V and 5 bases from J, the junction kept 8 bases outside the gene matches. CDR3 nucleotide sequence: TGTGCCAGCAGCACACTAGCGGGGGGGCCGGGGGAGACCCAGTACTTC. It codes for CASSTLAGGPGETQYF.

This clone was picked up one time. The junction and the germline gene differ at one end; a read error may be behind it. The chain employs TRBV30 and TRBJ1-1; D might be TRBD1 (6 bases). This CDR3 has 14 amino acids. Germline V gene lookup returns CDR1 GTSNPN and CDR2 SVGIG (reference sequence). The CDR3 sequence is CAWRAGAKNTEALF. In DNA form, the CDR3 reads TGTGCCTGGAGGGCAGGGGCGAAGAACACTGAAGCTCTCTTT.